This TCR beta chain was documented in a study of cytomegalovirus exposure and HLA in healthy donors. Study-level information: Among about 400 genotyped donors, about 85% fell in the Caucasian-associated ancestry cluster.

The study's findings and limits: The HLA-A and HLA-B alleles of most subjects were reportedly predicted accurately from TCR beta sequences.

The PCR made use of 60 Vbeta and 13 Jbeta primers. Per the authors' pipeline: In a later analysis, the count reached 76 million or so unique TCR beta chains, with about 11 million shared. TCRdb's copy holds only in-frame clones and misses some; the assay was immunoSEQ multiplex PCR. The V and J calls and the clone size are those of that table, but D and trimming were determined from the DNA. The table shows about 89,000 clones, with approximately 82% occurring only once. This clone came up once. The antigen remains unidentified. The CDR3 sequence is 18 residues long. V lost 7 bases to trimming and J lost 1 base, with 24 bases between them. Germline V gene data show CDR1 as MDHEN and CDR2 as SYDVKM.

The chain combines TRBV28 with TRBJ2-3, with a possible D match to TRBD2 (5 bases). Sequencing was performed on PBMCs. This TCR was recovered from a female donor in good health and CMV-seropositive. Here the CDR3 reads CASMKVPRDVWGTDTQYF. Here the CDR3 DNA reads TGTGCCAGCATGAAGGTACCCCGGGATGTGTGGGGCACAGATACGCAGTATTTT.